Sequencing of this T cell receptor beta chain was carried out in a study of cytomegalovirus exposure and HLA in healthy donors (dated by TCRdb to 2016 to 2017). Study-level background: An earlier analysis of approximately 640 of the donors reported roughly 300 Gb of sequence data and roughly 110 million unique TCR beta sequences from 190 million or so T cells. An early release that covered around 590 HLA-typed donors contained around 300 gigabases of sequencing data and 70 million to 100 million unique TCR sequences. Of the roughly 400 genotyped donors, approximately 80% were placed in the genetic ancestry cluster associated with self-reported Caucasian donors. The study aimed to test whether signatures of past pathogen exposure could be identified by cataloging public T cell receptors. Using immunosequencing, the study profiled T cell repertoires from 500 to 800 subjects and related those repertoires to cytomegalovirus serostatus. Along with the roughly 670-subject first cohort, a separate validation cohort of approximately 110 different subjects was used. To predict cytomegalovirus infection status, the study combined high-throughput TCR immunosequencing, statistical association of individual TCRs with disease status, and machine learning. A later analysis re-analyzed previously published TCR beta repertoires from roughly 630 donors and added high-resolution HLA genotyping to study TCR occurrence patterns. Rather than drawing on any new phenotypic data, the later analysis identified candidate immune exposures from TCR beta sequences and the way those sequences occurred across donors. To decide whether each TCR beta V gene segment behaved as functional or pseudogenic, an earlier analysis of several hundred of the donors relied on high-throughput TCR beta sequencing. Alongside the repertoire data, information on donor age, sex, ethnicity and CMV serostatus was compiled. Genome-wide SNP genotypes for about 55% of the roughly 670 donors were used in a later genetic analysis, which treated that subset as a discovery cohort. Every repertoire in the discovery cohort had been generated on one and the same sequencing platform. HLA typing covered class I and class II loci at four-digit resolution. Typing coverage differed by locus: A, B, C, DRB1 and DQB1 were typed in roughly 620-630 donors, DQA1 in roughly 500, DPA1 in around 580, and DPB1 in 400 to 490. Several DR-DQ haplotypes were treated as single units for association and clustering because of strong linkage in the cohort. Across around 400 genotyped donors of the cohort, an average of approximately 200,000 unique TCR beta nucleotide sequences per donor were sequenced, and 15% to 20% of those sequences were non-productive. On the study overall, not on this receptor specifically: According to a later genetic analysis, donors in an Asian-associated ancestry cluster had fewer N-insertions in productive TCRs than the approximately 670-donor mean. The cohort was sequenced for TCR beta chains only, and without alpha or paired-chain data the features that could be detected were limited. The authors suggested that the approach could potentially be extended to other disease states and immunological phenotypes. According to a later analysis, parvovirus B19, influenza, CMV and Epstein-Barr virus appeared linked to several top co-occurrence clusters. Linkage disequilibrium might explain the correlated functional status among segregating V segments, but an unknown experimental factor could not be ruled out. The 87-base-pair reads could not distinguish some IMGT-functional V segments, including TRBV6-2 and TRBV6-3, so those segments were excluded. In vitro tests confirmed that a few of the cytomegalovirus-associated TCR beta chains recognize cytomegalovirus antigens. A further reported finding was that TCR beta sequences accurately predicted the HLA-A and HLA-B alleles for most subjects in the first cohort. At a false discovery rate of 0.05, a later analysis linked fewer than 20,000 TCR beta sequences to specific HLA alleles. The classifier was reported to diagnose cytomegalovirus status with high specificity and sensitivity in both the original cohort and the validation cohort. In a later analysis, TCR association rates were found to vary across HLA loci, with the most associated TCRs seen for DRB1 alleles and the fewest for HLA-C alleles. In a later analysis, HLA-associated TCR beta chains showed more clonal expansion and lower generation probabilities than non-associated chains that were equally common. A cluster of highly shared sequence variants was judged likely to be a technical artifact of the sequencing pipeline. In the study, around 150 TCR beta chains were listed as associated with cytomegalovirus. A later analysis found that most CMV-associated TCR beta chains appeared HLA-restricted, with HLA associations seemingly driven largely by CMV exposure. Because HLA typing was unavailable for some donors at each locus, only the typed subset was used in association tests. The only immune exposure information available for the cohort was CMV serostatus. An association between a missense DCLRE1C variant and V-gene and J-gene trimming of TCR beta chains was found in a later genetic analysis and replicated in an independent cohort. Broadly in line with IMGT annotations, most TCR beta V segments showed up in productive rearrangements about 90% or about 30% of the time in an earlier analysis of some 590 of the donors. When HLA alleles, especially DR and DQ, strongly co-occurred, TCR associations were difficult to assign to individual alleles. Sequencing depth was assumed to be roughly uniform across donors in the presence/absence analyses, though that assumption may not hold. While some public TCRs were present in many individuals, most TCR sequences turned up only very rarely across donors. Because counts were too low, seventeen rarely observed V segments, including chromosome 9 orphons, were left out of the earlier analysis of a few hundred of the donors.

Here V drops 6 bases and J drops 4 bases, and the junction holds 6 bases not matched to any gene. The germline V gene (reference sequence) gives CDR1 as SEHNR and CDR2 as FQNEAQ. The CDR3 covers 15 residues, taking in both the cysteine and the phenylalanine. Only the CDR3 part of the read is kept: 45 bases, read in frame from the first base. About this clone itself: Its target antigen remains unknown. The input lacks base qualities; no much larger clone sits a single base away.

The library was built by means of the immunoSEQ multiplex PCR assay. For the multiplex PCR, a mixture combining 60 forward primers for TCR Vbeta segments and 13 reverse primers for TCR Jbeta segments was used. The CDR3 region of rearranged TCR beta genes was amplified from genomic DNA with a multiplex PCR assay. On the Illumina HiSeq System, the amplified TCR beta libraries were sequenced as 87-base-pair reads. In the original analysis: A later analysis counted tens of millions of unique TCR beta chains across the 700 or so repertoires, and around 9.9 million of these chains were shared by at least two donors. Raw reads were error-corrected and collapsed into unique sequences by a nearest-neighbor algorithm in which closely related sequences were merged to remove PCR and sequencing errors. CDR3 sequences were aligned to IMGT reference sequences to assign V, D and J gene segments. Each retained sequence needed at least a six-nucleotide match to both a V gene segment and a J gene segment. A rearrangement counted as productive if the CDR3 had no stop codons and remained in frame with V and J, and every other rearrangement counted as non-productive. Following IMGT convention, CDR3 was defined as the stretch from the second conserved V-encoded cysteine up to the conserved J-encoded phenylalanine. In an earlier analysis of 550 to 650 of the donors, sequences lacking an unambiguous match to a single V gene segment were excluded. An earlier analysis of 550 to 650 of the donors classified V segments as functional when productive rearrangements were above 56.7% and as segregating when the standard deviation between donors was above 5%. A statistical classification framework was built for diagnosing cytomegalovirus status from the catalog of TCR beta chain sequences. A later analysis assigned V and J genes by comparing TCR nucleotide sequences with IMGT/GENE-DB human TR gene sequences. A later analysis assigned CDR3 sequences and most-parsimonious VDJ recombination scenarios with the TCRdist pipeline. A later analysis defined each TCR beta chain by its CDR3 amino acid sequence plus V-gene family, and excluded reads lacking a unique V-gene family. To address suspected cross-contamination and a sequencing artifact, a later analysis removed around 600 highly shared, low-generation-probability nucleotide sequences. In a later analysis, a clonal expansion index for each public chain was calculated from normalized within-repertoire ranks of inferred template counts. In a later analysis, generation probabilities were computed using a VDJ recombination model fitted to out-of-frame rearrangements, and the results were checked against IGoR. In a later analysis, TCR-TCR, TCR-HLA and TCR-CMV co-occurrence was scored with hypergeometric tests, and a repertoire-size bias correction was applied to TCR pairs. A later analysis estimated false discovery rates by permuting HLA or CMV assignments 20 times. In a later analysis, co-occurring TCRs were grouped using DBSCAN, with TCRdist sequence similarity added in when clustering inside HLA-allele-positive subsets. For co-occurrence clustering, repertoires with fewer than 30,000 or more than 120,000 public chains were excluded, along with roughly 5 repertoires with anomalous nucleotide sharing. TCRdb re-hosts the immuneACCESS table, in-frame sequences only. Its copies lack some clones; in the studies checked, an unresolved V gene accounts for under half of them, and the cause for the rest is not known. That table furnishes V, J and clone size, whereas the DNA furnished D and trimming. The sample table lists a few hundred thousand clones, about 77% of them with a count of one. Of the sample, 1.8% is held by the ten largest clones.

The cohort comprised 666 healthy bone marrow donors. All cohort members were sampled while nominally healthy, although unrecorded immune exposures were likely present. The donor was CMV seronegative and was included in the group of 352 seronegative cohort members. Each donor provided a peripheral blood sample, and peripheral blood mononuclear cells were used for TCR beta sequencing. The Qiagen DNeasy Blood Extraction Kit was used to extract genomic DNA from the blood cell samples. Input material: PBMCs. This sequence uses TRBV7-9 and TRBJ2-1; 10 central nucleotides agree with TRBD2. This receptor was taken from a young woman in good health and CMV-seronegative. At the DNA level, the sequence is TGTGCCAGCAGAGTAGCGGGAGGTAATTACAATGAGCAGTTCTTC. The encoded protein is CASRVAGGNYNEQFF.